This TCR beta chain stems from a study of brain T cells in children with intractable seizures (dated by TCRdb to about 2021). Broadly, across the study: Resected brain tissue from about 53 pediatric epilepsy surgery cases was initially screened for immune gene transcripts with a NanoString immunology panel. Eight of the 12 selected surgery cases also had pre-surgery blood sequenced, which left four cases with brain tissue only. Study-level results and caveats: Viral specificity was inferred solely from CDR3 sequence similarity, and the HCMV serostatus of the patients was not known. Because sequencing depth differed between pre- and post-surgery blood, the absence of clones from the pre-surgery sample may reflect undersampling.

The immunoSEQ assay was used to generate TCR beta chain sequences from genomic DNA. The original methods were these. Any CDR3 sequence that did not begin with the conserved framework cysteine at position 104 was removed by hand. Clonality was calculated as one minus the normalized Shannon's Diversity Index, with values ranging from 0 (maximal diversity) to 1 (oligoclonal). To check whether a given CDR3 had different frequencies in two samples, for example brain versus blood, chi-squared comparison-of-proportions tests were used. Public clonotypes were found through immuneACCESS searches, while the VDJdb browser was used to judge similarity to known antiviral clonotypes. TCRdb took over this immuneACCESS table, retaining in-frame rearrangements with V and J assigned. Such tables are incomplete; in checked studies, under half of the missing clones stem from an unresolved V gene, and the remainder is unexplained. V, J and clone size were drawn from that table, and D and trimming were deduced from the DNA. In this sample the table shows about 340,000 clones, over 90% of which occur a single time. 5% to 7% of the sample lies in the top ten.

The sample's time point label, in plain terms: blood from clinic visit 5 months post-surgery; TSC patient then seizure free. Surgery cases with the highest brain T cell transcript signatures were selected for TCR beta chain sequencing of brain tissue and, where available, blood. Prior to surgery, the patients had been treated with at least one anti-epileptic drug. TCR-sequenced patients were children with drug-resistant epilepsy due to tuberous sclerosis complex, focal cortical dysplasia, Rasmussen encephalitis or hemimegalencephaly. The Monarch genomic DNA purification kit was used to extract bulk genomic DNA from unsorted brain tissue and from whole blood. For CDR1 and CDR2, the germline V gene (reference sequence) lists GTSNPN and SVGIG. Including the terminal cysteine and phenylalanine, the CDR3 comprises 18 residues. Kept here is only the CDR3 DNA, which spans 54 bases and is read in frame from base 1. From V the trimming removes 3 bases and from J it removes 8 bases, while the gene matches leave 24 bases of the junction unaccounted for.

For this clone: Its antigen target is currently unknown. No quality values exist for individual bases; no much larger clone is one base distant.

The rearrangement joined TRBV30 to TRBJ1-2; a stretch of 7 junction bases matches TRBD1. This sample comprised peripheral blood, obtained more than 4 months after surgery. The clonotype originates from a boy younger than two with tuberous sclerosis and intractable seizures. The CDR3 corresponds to CAWRQFPGTALGVSGYTF. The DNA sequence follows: TGTGCCTGGAGACAATTCCCCGGGACAGCTCTTGGGGTGAGCGGCTACACCTTC.